These T cell receptor beta chains were read from a single sample in a study of T cell repertoires in cytomegalovirus infection. TCRdb reprocessed the reads via MiXCR and lists one record per CDR3 protein. Among about 310,000 distinct CDR3 sequences listed, 17% were seen once. Material: PBMCs. These TCRs come from a human donor in good health (CMV status not recorded). Some clones in this sample may be carry-over from other donors' samples. Both conserved end residues are trimmed from each CDR3. Fields, in order: D gene, V gene, J gene, CDR3 protein. The D gene is left open where the match is weak.

d_gene: TRBD2
v_gene: TRBV12-3/TRBV12-4
j_gene: TRBJ2-3
CDR3aa: ASTPGLVIDTQY

d_gene: .
v_gene: TRBV7-9
j_gene: TRBJ1-1
CDR3aa: ASSSGSENTEAF

d_gene: .
v_gene: TRBV4-2
j_gene: TRBJ2-1
CDR3aa: ASSRLGGDSSYNEQF

d_gene: .
v_gene: TRBV5-1
j_gene: TRBJ1-3
CDR3aa: ASSLASSRGASGNTIY

d_gene: .
v_gene: TRBV5-1
j_gene: TRBJ1-1
CDR3aa: ASSLIVYGGTEAF

d_gene: .
v_gene: TRBV2
j_gene: TRBJ2-3
CDR3aa: ASSPWAGRQY

d_gene: .
v_gene: TRBV12-3/TRBV12-4
j_gene: TRBJ2-1
CDR3aa: ATQVGGSYNEQF

d_gene: .
v_gene: TRBV7-9
j_gene: TRBJ1-5
CDR3aa: ASSLVVAGDPNQPQH

d_gene: .
v_gene: TRBV12-3/TRBV12-4
j_gene: TRBJ2-2
CDR3aa: ASSFGGPNTGELF

d_gene: TRBD1
v_gene: TRBV12-3/TRBV12-4
j_gene: TRBJ2-2
CDR3aa: ASSLAWTGKAGELF

d_gene: .
v_gene: TRBV28
j_gene: TRBJ1-5
CDR3aa: ASRDTGTDFSNQPQH